Presented here are 23 T cell receptor beta chains from one specimen sequenced in a study of T-cell reconstitution after alpha-beta-depleted transplantation in children. This sample's TCRbeta library carried unique molecular identifier barcodes. TCRdb re-called the PCR reads through MiXCR, storing one row per CDR3 protein. Of about 980,000 distinct CDR3 sequences in the sample, about 26% were seen once. The source was PBMCs, mostly from graft donor cells, collected 360 days after TCRalphabeta/CD19-depleted stem cell transplant. The receptors here all came from a boy under two years old who had a stem cell transplant for SCID, so the T cells may come from the graft donor.

The table lists this clonotype with a few counts. The rearrangement joins TRBV7-9 to TRBJ2-7; the D gene is possibly TRBD1 (5 bases). V lost 6 bases and J 6 bases, leaving 12 bases between the germline ends. This CDR3 has 12 amino acids. Germline CDR1 reads SEHNR; CDR2 reads FQNEAQ (reference sequence). CDR3 coding DNA: TGTGCCAGCAGTTATCAGGGTTCCGAGCAGTACTTC. Protein product: CASSYQGSEQYF.

The chain recombines TRBV9 with TRBJ1-1, with no clear D. The V gene's germline CDR1 is SGDLS and CDR2 YYNGEE. Trimming stripped 3 bases from V and 1 base from J, with 4 bases between. The CDR3 is made up of 12 amino acids. The CDR3 here is CASSETNTEAFF. As DNA, the CDR3 is TGTGCCAGCAGCGAGACGAACACTGAAGCTTTCTTT.

V is TRBV11-2 and J is TRBJ1-5, with 8 nucleotides matching TRBD1. V lost 3 bases to trimming and J lost 6 bases; unmatched junction nucleotides: 7. The CDR3 contains 15 residues. Germline V gene data show CDR1 as SGHAT and CDR2 as FQNNGV. This CDR3 reads CASSFQGANIQPQHF. Here the CDR3 DNA reads TGTGCCAGCAGCTTCCAGGGGGCTAACATTCAGCCCCAGCATTTT.

The CDR3 DNA follows: TGTGCCAGCAGTTTCCGATCACCTTACAATGAGCAGTTCTTC. Translating it yields CASSFRSPYNEQFF. The V gene is TRBV28, the J gene TRBJ2-1; D not certain. The CDR3 contains 14 residues. V was clipped by 3 bases and J by 4 bases, with 10 bases between them. The germline gives CDR1 MDHEN, CDR2 SYDVKM.

This chain joins TRBV12-3 or TRBV12-4 and TRBJ2-1; D is undetermined. This CDR3 has 15 amino acids. With 1 base removed from V and 9 bases from J, the gap between germline ends came to 16 bases. The CDR3: CASSLGAVGPGEQFF. The DNA of the CDR3 is TGTGCCAGCAGTTTAGGGGCCGTGGGTCCCGGTGAGCAGTTCTTC.

The CDR3 DNA sequence: TGTGCCAGCAGTTTATGGGGGATGAGCAATCAGCCCCAGCATTTT. Its translation: CASSLWGMSNQPQHF. The chain carries TRBV28 and TRBJ1-5; D gene ambiguous. CDR3 length: 15 residues. CDR1 is MDHEN, CDR2 SYDVKM, per germline. V lost 0 bases and J lost 1, with 7 bases in between.

This chain links TRBV12-3 or TRBV12-4 with TRBJ1-5, with TRBD1 matching 9 bases. The CDR3 is 16 residues long. V lost 4 bases, J lost 5 bases, and 9 bases stayed unmatched. The CDR3: CASSSPGQGKDQPQHF. The CDR3, as DNA: TGTGCCAGCAGTTCCCCGGGACAGGGCAAGGATCAGCCCCAGCATTTT.

This clonotype has only a few counts. This chain uses TRBV20-1 with TRBJ2-1; 7 bases fit TRBD1. This CDR3 region has 13 residues. From germline, CDR1 is DFQATT and CDR2 SNEGSKA (reference sequence). J was trimmed by 9 bases and V by 1 base; bases with no gene match: 6. The CDR3 bases are TGCAGTGCTAGAGGAGAGGGGGCCGGTGAGCAGTTCTTC. Translating gives CSARGEGAGEQFF.

This clonotype was counted between two and nine times. V gene TRBV6-5 combines with J gene TRBJ1-6; D is ambiguous. The germline V gene encodes CDR1 MNHEY and CDR2 SVGAGI. CDR3 length: 14 amino acids. V lost 2 bases and J 4 bases, leaving 6 bases between the germline ends. This CDR3 is CASSYGRYNSPLHF. CDR3 in DNA: TGTGCCAGCAGTTACGGACGGTATAATTCACCCCTCCACTTT.

This sequence joins TRBV6-1 and TRBJ2-7, with a tentative D call TRBD2 (5 bases). Per the germline V gene, CDR1 is MNHNS and CDR2 is SASEGT. V was trimmed by 7 bases and J by 4 bases, leaving 23 bases between them. The CDR3 is 16 amino acids. This chain's CDR3 is CASTEPSQGRHYEQYF. The CDR3, as DNA: TGTGCCAGCACCGAGCCCTCGCAAGGGAGACATTACGAGCAGTACTTC.

The chain employs TRBV12-3 or TRBV12-4 and TRBJ1-5, with D possibly being TRBD1 (5 bases). V shed 7 bases and J shed 4 bases, with 11 bases lying between them. The CDR3 extends over 13 amino acids. As DNA, the CDR3 is TGTGCCAGCACAGGGCAGATGAATCAGCCCCAGCATTTT. It codes for CASTGQMNQPQHF.

This clonotype was found a few times. The V and J genes are TRBV7-2 and TRBJ1-3; 10 bases map to TRBD1. The CDR3 has 16 amino acids. Germline trimming cut 0 bases from V and 4 bases from J; bases unmatched to any gene: 3. Per germline, CDR1 SGHTA and CDR2 FQGNSA. CDR3 protein: CASSLAGTGVGNTIYF. CDR3 nucleotides: TGTGCCAGCAGCTTAGCCGGGACAGGGGTCGGAAACACCATATATTTT. Full variable domain (missing parts from reference TRBV7-2 and TRBJ1-3): GAGVSQSPSNKVTEKGKDVELRCDPISGHTALYWYRQSLGQGLEFLIYFQGNSAPDKSGLPSDRFSAERTGGSVSTLTIQRTQQEDSAVYLCASSLAGTGVGNTIYFGEGSWLTVV.

This chain connects TRBV7-9 to TRBJ2-3, with D possibly being TRBD2 (6 bases). CDR3 length: 15 residues. Germline V gene data show CDR1 as SEHNR and CDR2 as FQNEAQ (reference sequence). Trimming stripped 4 bases from V and 0 bases from J, with 11 bases between. The CDR3 loop is CASSSTRGSTDTQYF. The CDR3 DNA is TGTGCCAGCAGCTCAACCCGGGGGAGCACAGATACGCAGTATTTT.

The chain is built from TRBV4-1 and TRBJ2-1, with D maybe TRBD2 (5 bases). With 0 bases removed from V and 0 bases from J, the gap between germline ends came to 9 bases. This CDR3 is 16 amino acids long. Germline CDR1 is MGHRA and CDR2 is YSYEKL. The CDR3 sequence: CASSQDETTSYNEQFF. The CDR3 DNA is TGCGCCAGCAGCCAAGATGAGACTACCTCCTACAATGAGCAGTTCTTC.

This sequence joins TRBV20-1 and TRBJ1-3, with 9 positions matching TRBD1. V lost 2 bases to trimming and J lost 5 bases; unmatched junction nucleotides: 4. Germline V CDR1 and CDR2: DFQATT, SNEGSKA (reference sequence). The CDR3 is 14 amino acids. The CDR3 sequence is CSARYRGRRNTIYF. CDR3 in DNA: TGCAGTGCTAGATACAGGGGGCGAAGAAACACCATATATTTT.

The genes are TRBV6-1 and TRBJ1-1, with no clear D. Trimming took 11 bases from V and 1 from J, leaving 17 bases between them. The CDR3 extends over 14 amino acids. CDR1 is MNHNS and CDR2 is SASEGT in the germline V gene. The CDR3 bases are TGTGCCTCCAAGCCGCGGGGTAGGAACACTGAAGCTTTCTTT. This sequence encodes CASKPRGRNTEAFF.

This clonotype was picked up a small number of times. The chain recombines TRBV20-1 with TRBJ2-7; D is perhaps TRBD2 (6 bases). The V gene's germline CDR1 is DFQATT and CDR2 SNEGSKA (reference sequence). The germline V and J ends were trimmed by 6 bases and 2 bases, with 14 bases remaining between them. The CDR3 sequence is 13 residues long. The chain's CDR3 is CSARSLATYEQYF. CDR3 bases: TGCAGTGCACGGTCACTAGCAACCTACGAGCAGTACTTC.

The chain uses TRBV20-1 and TRBJ2-3; 11 bases line up with TRBD2. This CDR3 spans 15 amino acids. V lost 3 bases, J lost 4 bases, and 6 bases stayed unmatched. The germline gives CDR1 DFQATT, CDR2 SNEGSKA (reference sequence). CDR3 bases: TGCAGTGCTAGCTTAGGGACTAGCGGCTCAGATACGCAGTATTTT. This encodes CSASLGTSGSDTQYF.

The chain couples TRBV5-1 to TRBJ1-1; 7 positions agree with TRBD1. The CDR3 contains 17 residues. Germline loops: CDR1 SGHRS, CDR2 YFSETQ. Losses at the gene ends were 4 bases for V and 2 bases for J; bases not matched to a gene: 14. The CDR3 coding sequence is TGCGCCAGCAGCCCACGTCCACCCGGGACAGCAAACACTGAAGCTTTCTTT. It encodes CASSPRPPGTANTEAFF.

This clonotype occurred a few times. The chain recombines TRBV27 with TRBJ1-2, with a weak D call TRBD1 (5 bases). V gave up 2 bases and J gave up 3 bases, with 10 bases separating them. The CDR3 has 14 residues. Germline V gene data show CDR1 as MNHEY and CDR2 as SMNVEV (reference sequence). The CDR3 sequence is CASSLRAGDYGYTF. The CDR3 DNA is TGTGCCAGCAGTTTACGTGCGGGGGACTATGGCTACACCTTC.

This clonotype was counted only a few times. The rearrangement uses TRBV6-1 and TRBJ1-5; 8 bases map to TRBD1. This CDR3 has 15 amino acids. V lost 7 bases, J lost 1 base, and 6 bases stayed unmatched. Germline CDR1 is MNHNS and CDR2 is SASEGT. The CDR3 DNA sequence: TGTGCCAGCAAGGCAGGGGGCACAAGCAATCAGCCCCAGCATTTT. It is translated as CASKAGGTSNQPQHF.

The gene calls are TRBV6-5 and TRBJ2-7, with a possible D match to TRBD2 (5 bases). This CDR3 is built from 14 residues. From germline, CDR1 is MNHEY and CDR2 SVGAGI. V dropped 0 bases and J dropped 5 bases, with 11 bases sitting between them. The CDR3 DNA follows: TGTGCCAGCAGTTACTCGAGGGTCGGCCACGAGCAGTACTTC. Its protein is CASSYSRVGHEQYF.

The chain links TRBV6-1 to TRBJ1-1; D uncertain. The CDR3 runs to 16 residues. CDR1 MNHNS and CDR2 SASEGT come from the germline V gene. Trimming took 6 bases from V and 2 from J, leaving 19 bases between them. CDR3 coding DNA: TGTGCCAGCAGCCCAGGACGACCGTGGGTAAACACTGAAGCTTTCTTT. It yields the protein CASSPGRPWVNTEAFF.